The clone carrying this T cell receptor (beta chain) was detected only a few times. What it recognizes is unknown. This sample is drawn from a study of read filtering for tumor transcriptome and immune sequencing. General study results and limits: The sorted CD138-negative fraction was a mixed bone marrow immune population, not purified T cells. IR-seq and RNA-seq agreed better without single-read clonotypes.

Germline loops: CDR1 SGHAT, CDR2 FQNNGV. V was trimmed by 5 bases and J by 3 bases, leaving 11 bases between them. This CDR3 is 14 amino acids long. Molecular barcoded adaptors covering alpha/delta and beta/gamma chains were used on 400 to 450 ng RNA. MiXCR, run by TCRdb on the reads, gives a single entry per CDR3 protein. Of 75,000 to 90,000 distinct CDR3 sequences listed, roughly an eighth are singletons. Sequenced: a population of CD138-negative cells sorted from bone marrow. The receptor comes from a donor aged 40 or over with multiple myeloma. The chain carries TRBV11-2 and TRBJ2-1; perhaps TRBD2 as D (5 bases). The chain's CDR3 is CASSIGLLYNEQFF. The CDR3, as DNA: TGTGCCAGCAGCATCGGACTTCTCTACAATGAGCAGTTCTTC.